This paragraph reports one TCR beta chain. The antigen is unknown. The data belong to a study of cytomegalovirus exposure and HLA in healthy donors. Study-level information: Drawn from HLA-typed donors, roughly 87 million unique TCRs were held in an early data release. Study results and limitations: Analysis was carried out at a later point, and it linked a missense DCLRE1C variant to TCR beta V- and J-gene trimming. Per a prior analysis, the majority of TCR beta V segments were productive roughly 90% or roughly 30% of the time. Later examination showed HLA-associated TCR beta chains had greater clonal expansion than equally common others.

It was with 60 Vbeta and 13 Jbeta primers that the PCR ran. Repertoires were generated with immunoSEQ multiplex PCR, while TCRdb's copy carries only in-frame clones and drops some. Of under 150,000 clones in the sample, 50% to 75% were seen once. What was sequenced was PBMCs. This TCR was recovered from a woman between 35 and 50 years old in good health and CMV-seronegative.

The DNA of the CDR3 is TGTGCCAGCAGACAGGGGGGCTCTGGCTACACCTTC. Translated: CASRQGGSGYTF. The rearrangement uses TRBV27 and TRBJ1-2; TRBD1 agrees at 8 bases. V shed 6 bases and J 7 bases; nucleotides not matched to a gene: 4. The germline V gene encodes CDR1 MNHEY and CDR2 SMNVEV (reference sequence). This CDR3 is built from 12 residues.